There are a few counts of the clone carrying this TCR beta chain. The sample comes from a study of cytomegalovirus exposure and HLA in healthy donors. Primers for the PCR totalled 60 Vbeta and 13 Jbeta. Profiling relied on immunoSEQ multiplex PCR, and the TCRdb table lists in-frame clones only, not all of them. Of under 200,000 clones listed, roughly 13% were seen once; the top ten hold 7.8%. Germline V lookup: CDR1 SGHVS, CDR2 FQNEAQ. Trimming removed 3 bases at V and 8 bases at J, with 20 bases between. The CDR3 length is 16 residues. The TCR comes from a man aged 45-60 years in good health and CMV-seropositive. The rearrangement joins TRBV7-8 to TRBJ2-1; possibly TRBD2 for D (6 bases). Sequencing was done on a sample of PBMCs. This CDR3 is CASSLGLDPFEDEQFF. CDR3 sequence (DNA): TGTGCCAGCAGCTTGGGACTCGATCCCTTTGAGGATGAGCAGTTCTTC.